This T cell receptor (beta chain) was sequenced during a study of shared clonotypes between healthy human individuals. The table came from immunoSEQ multiplex PCR; TCRdb's copy has only in-frame clones and leaves some out. The table lists about 2.4 million clones, 80% to 95% of them singletons. V lost 5 bases, J lost 2 bases, and 7 bases stayed unmatched. The CDR3 is made up of 16 amino acids. Germline V lookup: CDR1 SGHRS, CDR2 YFSETQ. The sequenced sample consisted of naive CD4+ T cells from PBMCs. Subset indicated: CD45RA+ positively selected. This clonotype was sampled from a man between 18 and 29 years old in good health. Some clones in this sample may be carry-over from other donors' samples. V usage is TRBV5-1 and J usage is TRBJ1-4, with 9 bases fitting TRBD1. CDR3 sequence: CASRTQGQGTNEKLFF. In DNA, the CDR3 is TGCGCCAGCAGGACCCAGGGACAGGGCACTAATGAAAAACTGTTTTTT.